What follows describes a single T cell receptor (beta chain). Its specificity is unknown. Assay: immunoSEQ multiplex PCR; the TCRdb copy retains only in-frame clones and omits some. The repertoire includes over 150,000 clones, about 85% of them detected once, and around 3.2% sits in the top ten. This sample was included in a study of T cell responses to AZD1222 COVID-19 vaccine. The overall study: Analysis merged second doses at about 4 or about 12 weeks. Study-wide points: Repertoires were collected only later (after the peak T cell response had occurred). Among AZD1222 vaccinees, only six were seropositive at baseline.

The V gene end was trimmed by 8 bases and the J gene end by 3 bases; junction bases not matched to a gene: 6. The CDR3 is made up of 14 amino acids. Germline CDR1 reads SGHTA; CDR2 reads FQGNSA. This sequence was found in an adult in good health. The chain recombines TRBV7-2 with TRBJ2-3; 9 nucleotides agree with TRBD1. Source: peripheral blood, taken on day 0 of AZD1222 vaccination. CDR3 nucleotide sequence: TGTGCCAGCGCCCGGGACAGGGCGACAGATACGCAGTATTTT. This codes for CASARDRATDTQYF.